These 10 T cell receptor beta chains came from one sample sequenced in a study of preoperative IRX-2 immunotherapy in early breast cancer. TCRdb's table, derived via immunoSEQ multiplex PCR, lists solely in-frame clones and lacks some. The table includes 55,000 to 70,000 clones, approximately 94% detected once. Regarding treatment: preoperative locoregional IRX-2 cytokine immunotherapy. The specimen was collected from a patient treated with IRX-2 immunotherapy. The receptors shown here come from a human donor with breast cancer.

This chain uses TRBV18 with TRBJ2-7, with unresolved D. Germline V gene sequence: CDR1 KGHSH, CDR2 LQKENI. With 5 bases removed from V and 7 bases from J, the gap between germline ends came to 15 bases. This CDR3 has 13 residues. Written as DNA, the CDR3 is TGTGCCAGCTCAAGGACGGACGCGATTGAGCAGTACTTC. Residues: CASSRTDAIEQYF.

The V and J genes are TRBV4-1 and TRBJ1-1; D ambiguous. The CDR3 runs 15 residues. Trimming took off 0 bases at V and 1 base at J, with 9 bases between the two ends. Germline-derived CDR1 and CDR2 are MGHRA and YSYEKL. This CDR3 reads CASSQDRSGNTEAFF. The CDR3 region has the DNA TGCGCCAGCAGCCAAGATAGGTCAGGGAACACTGAAGCTTTCTTT.

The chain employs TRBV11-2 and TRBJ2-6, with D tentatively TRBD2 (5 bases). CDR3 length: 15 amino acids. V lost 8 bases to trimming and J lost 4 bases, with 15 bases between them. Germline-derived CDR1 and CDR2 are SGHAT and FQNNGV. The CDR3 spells CASGLRGAGANVLTF. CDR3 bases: TGTGCCAGCGGTCTCCGGGGTGCCGGGGCCAACGTCCTGACTTTC.

CDR3 coding DNA: TGTGCCAGCAGTCCCGAAAGACTAGGTCGTGACATTCAGTACTTC. This sequence encodes CASSPERLGRDIQYF. The J gene is TRBJ2-4, the V gene TRBV27; possibly TRBD2 for D (6 bases). CDR1 is MNHEY and CDR2 is SMNVEV in the germline V gene (reference sequence). The CDR3 is made up of 15 amino acids. V lost 5 bases, J lost 8 bases, and 19 bases lay in between.

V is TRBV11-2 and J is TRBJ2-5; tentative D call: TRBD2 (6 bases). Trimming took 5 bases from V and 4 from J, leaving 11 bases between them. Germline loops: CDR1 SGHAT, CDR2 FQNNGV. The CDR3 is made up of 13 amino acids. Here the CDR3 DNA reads TGTGCCAGCAGCCAGCTAGCGTTAGAGACCCAGTACTTC. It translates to CASSQLALETQYF.

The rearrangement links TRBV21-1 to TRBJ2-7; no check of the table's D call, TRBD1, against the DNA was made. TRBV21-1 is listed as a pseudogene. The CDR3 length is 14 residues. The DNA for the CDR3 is TGTGCCAGCAACCAAAGGGACAGGGCCTACGAGCAGTACTTC. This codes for CASNQRDRAYEQYF.

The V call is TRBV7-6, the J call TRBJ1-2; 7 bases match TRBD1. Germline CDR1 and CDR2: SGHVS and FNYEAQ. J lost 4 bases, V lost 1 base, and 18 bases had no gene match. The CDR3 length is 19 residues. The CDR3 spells CASSLDLGRGSLGLYGYTF. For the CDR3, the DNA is TGTGCCAGCAGCTTAGATTTAGGCAGGGGGAGTTTGGGACTCTATGGCTACACCTTC.

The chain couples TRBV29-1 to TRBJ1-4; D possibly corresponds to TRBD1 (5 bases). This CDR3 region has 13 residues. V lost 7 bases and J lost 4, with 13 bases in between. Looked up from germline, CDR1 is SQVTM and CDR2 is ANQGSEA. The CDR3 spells CSATGLFNEKLFF. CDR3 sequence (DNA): TGCAGCGCGACGGGACTCTTTAATGAAAAACTGTTTTTT.

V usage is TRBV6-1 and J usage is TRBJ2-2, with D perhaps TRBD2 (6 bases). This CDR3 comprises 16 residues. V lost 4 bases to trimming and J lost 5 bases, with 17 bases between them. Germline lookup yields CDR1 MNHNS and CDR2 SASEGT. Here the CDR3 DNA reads TGTGCCAGCAGTGCTATTGGGACTGCCAATACCGGGGAGCTGTTTTTT. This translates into CASSAIGTANTGELFF.

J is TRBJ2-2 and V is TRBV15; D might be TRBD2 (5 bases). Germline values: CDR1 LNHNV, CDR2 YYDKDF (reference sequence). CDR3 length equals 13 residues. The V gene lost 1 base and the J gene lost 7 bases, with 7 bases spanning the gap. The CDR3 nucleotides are TGTGCCACCAGCAGAGCTGCGGGCGGGGAGCTGTTTTTT. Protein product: CATSRAAGGELFF. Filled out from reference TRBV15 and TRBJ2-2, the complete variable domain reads DAMVIQNPRYQVTQFGKPVTLSCSQTLNHNVMYWYQQKSSQAPKLLFHYYDKDFNNEADTPDNFQSRRPNTSFCFLDIRSPGLGDTAMYLCATSRAAGGELFFGEGSRLTVL.